This entry concerns a single TCR beta chain. The antigen is not known. This record belongs to a study of vaccination and CD4 T cells after COVID-19. The assay that was used to sequence DNA from cultured CD4+ T cells was the Oncomine TCR Beta short-read assay. Once CD4+ T cells had been cultured, genomic DNA was extracted from them. In TCRdb, the PCR reads were re-called with MiXCR into one record per CDR3 protein. The profile shows more than 13,000 distinct CDR3 sequences, around a fifth of them singletons. Treatment defined: roughly 10-day PBMC culture with coronavirus spike peptide pools or control peptides (ViraFEST assay). Under the ViraFEST approach, antigen-specific T cells were expanded with peptide pools and TCRs subsequently sequenced. Deletions cut 6 bases from V and 8 bases from J, with 22 bases between. Germline lookup yields CDR1 DFQATT and CDR2 SNEGSKA (reference sequence). This CDR3 region has 14 residues.

General study points: The study found that a median approximately 84% of reactive clones in convalescent patients appeared only post-vaccination.

Here the sequenced sample was CD4+ T cells from blood, cultured in vitro, taken before SARS-CoV-2 vaccination. The V and J genes are TRBV20-1 and TRBJ1-2; a possible D gene is TRBD1 (6 bases). The receptor comes from a human donor who received a COVID-19 vaccine. CDR3 nucleotides: TGCAGTGCGGGAAAAGAGGCGGGGGCAGAGGGCTACACCTTC. This gives the protein CSAGKEAGAEGYTF.